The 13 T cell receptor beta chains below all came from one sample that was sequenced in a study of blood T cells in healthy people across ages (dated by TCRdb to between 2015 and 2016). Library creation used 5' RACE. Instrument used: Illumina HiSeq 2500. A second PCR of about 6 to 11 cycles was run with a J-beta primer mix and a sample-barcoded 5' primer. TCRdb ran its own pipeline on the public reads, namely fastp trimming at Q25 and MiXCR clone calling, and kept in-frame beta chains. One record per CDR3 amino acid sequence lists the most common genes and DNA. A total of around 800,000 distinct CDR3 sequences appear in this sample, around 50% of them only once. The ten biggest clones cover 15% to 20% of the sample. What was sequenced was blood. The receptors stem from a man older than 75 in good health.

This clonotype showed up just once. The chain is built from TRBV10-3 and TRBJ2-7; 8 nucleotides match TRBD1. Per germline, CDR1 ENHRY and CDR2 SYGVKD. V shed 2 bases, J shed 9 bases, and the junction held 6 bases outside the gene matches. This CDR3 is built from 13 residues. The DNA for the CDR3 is TGTGCCATCAGTGAGGCAGGGGGCGCCGGGCAGTACTTC. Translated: CAISEAGGAGQYF.

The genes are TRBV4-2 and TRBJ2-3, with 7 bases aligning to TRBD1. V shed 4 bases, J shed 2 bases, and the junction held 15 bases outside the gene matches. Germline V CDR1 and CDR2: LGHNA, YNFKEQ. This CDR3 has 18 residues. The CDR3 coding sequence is TGTGCCAGCAGCCTCCTAACTAGGGGGACAGACATCACAGATACGCAGTATTTT. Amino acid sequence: CASSLLTRGTDITDTQYF.

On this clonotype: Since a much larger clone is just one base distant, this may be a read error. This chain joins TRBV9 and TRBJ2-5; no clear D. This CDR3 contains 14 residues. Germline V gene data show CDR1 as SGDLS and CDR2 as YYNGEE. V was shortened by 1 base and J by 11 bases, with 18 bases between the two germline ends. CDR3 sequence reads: CASSVLVGSNEQYF. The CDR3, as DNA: TGTGCCAGCAGCGTATTGGTGGGTTCCAATGAGCAGTACTTC.

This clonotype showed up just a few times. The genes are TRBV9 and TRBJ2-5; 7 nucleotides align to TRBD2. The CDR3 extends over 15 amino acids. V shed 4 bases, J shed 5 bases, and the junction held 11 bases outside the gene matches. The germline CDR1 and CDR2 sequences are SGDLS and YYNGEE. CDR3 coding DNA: TGTGCCAGCAGCCCCGGGGCGGGAGCGAAGGAGACCCAGTACTTC. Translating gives CASSPGAGAKETQYF.

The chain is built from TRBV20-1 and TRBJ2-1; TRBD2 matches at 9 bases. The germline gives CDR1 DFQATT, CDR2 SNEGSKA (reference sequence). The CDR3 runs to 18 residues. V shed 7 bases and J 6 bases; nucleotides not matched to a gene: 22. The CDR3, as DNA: TGCAGTGTTAGGGGGGTTTCTGGCGGGAGGGCCCTCGGCAATGAGCAGTTCTTC. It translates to CSVRGVSGGRALGNEQFF.

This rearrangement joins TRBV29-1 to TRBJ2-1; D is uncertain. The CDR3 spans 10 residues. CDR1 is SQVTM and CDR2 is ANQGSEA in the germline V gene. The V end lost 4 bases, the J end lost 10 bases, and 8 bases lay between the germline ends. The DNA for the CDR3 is TGCAGCGTTGCGGTACGCGAGCAGTTCTTC. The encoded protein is CSVAVREQFF.

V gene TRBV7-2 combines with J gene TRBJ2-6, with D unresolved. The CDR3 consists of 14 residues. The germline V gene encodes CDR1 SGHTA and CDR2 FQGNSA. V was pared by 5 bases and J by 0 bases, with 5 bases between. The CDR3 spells CASSMHSGANVLTF. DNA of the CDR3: TGTGCCAGCAGCATGCACTCTGGGGCCAACGTCCTGACTTTC.

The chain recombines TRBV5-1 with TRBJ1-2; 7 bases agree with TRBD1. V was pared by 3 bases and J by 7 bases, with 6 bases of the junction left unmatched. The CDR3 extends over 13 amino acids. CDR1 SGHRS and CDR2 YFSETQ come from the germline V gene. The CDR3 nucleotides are TGCGCCAGCAGCTCAGGGGGTGATGGTGGCTACACCTTC. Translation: CASSSGGDGGYTF.

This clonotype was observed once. The chain's CDR3 is CASSLDGLEQYF. CDR3 sequence (DNA): TGTGCCAGCAGCTTAGACGGTCTCGAGCAGTACTTC. This chain uses TRBV7-9 with TRBJ2-4; unclear D gene. The DNA matches TRBJ2-7 better at its end, which makes the J call doubtful. CDR1 SEHNR and CDR2 FQNEAQ come from the germline V gene (reference sequence). The CDR3 has 12 residues.

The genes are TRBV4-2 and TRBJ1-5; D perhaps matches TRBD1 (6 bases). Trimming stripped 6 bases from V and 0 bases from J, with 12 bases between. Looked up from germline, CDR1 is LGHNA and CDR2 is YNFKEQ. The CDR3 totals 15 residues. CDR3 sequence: CASRQHRDSNQPQHF. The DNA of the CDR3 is TGTGCCAGCAGACAACACAGGGATAGCAATCAGCCCCAGCATTTT.

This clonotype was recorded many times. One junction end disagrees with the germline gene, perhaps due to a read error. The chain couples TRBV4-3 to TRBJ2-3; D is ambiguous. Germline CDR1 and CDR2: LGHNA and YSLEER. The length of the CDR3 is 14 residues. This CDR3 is CASSQDIGTDTQYF. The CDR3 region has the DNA TGTGCCAGCAGCCAAGATATCGGCACAGATACGCAGTATTTT.

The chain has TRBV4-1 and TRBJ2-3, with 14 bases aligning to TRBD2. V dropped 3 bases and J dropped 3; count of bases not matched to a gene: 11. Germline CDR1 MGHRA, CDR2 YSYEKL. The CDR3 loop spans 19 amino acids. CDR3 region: CASSHGTSGSALWTDTQYF. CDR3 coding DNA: TGCGCCAGCAGCCATGGGACTAGCGGGAGTGCGTTATGGACAGATACGCAGTATTTT.

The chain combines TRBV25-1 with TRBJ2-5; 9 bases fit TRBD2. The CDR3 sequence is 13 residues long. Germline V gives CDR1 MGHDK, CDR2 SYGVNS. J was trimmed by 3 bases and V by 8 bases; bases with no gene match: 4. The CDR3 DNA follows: TGTGCCAGCGGTAGCGGGGGTAAAGAGACCCAGTACTTC. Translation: CASGSGGKETQYF.